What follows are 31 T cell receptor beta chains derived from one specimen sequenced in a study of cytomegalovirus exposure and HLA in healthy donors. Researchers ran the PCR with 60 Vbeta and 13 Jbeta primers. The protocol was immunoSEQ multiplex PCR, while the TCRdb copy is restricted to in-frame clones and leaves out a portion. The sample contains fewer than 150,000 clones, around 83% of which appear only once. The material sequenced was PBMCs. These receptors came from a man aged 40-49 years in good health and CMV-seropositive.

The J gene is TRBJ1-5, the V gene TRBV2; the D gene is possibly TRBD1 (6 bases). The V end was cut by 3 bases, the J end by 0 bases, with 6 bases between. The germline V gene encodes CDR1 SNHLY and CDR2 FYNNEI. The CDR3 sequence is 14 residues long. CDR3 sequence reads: CASSDRGSNQPQHF. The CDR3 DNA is TGTGCCAGCAGTGACAGGGGTAGCAATCAGCCCCAGCATTTT.

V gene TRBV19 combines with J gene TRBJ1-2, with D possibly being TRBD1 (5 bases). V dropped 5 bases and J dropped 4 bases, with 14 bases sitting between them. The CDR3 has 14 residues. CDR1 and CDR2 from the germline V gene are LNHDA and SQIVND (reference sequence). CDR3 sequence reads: CASSFSQGGYGYTF. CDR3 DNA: TGTGCCAGTAGTTTCTCTCAGGGAGGCTATGGCTACACCTTC.

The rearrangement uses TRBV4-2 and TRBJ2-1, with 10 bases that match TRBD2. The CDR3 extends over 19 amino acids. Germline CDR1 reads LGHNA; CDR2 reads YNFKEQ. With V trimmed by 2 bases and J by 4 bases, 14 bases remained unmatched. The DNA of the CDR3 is TGTGCCAGCAGCCAAAGGACTAGCGGAAGTACGGGAGAATACAATGAGCAGTTCTTC. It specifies CASSQRTSGSTGEYNEQFF.

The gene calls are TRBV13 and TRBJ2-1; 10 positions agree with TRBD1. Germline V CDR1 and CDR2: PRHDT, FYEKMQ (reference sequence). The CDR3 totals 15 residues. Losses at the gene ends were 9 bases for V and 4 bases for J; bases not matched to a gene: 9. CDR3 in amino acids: CASSPWDRGYNEQFF. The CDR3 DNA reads TGTGCCAGTAGCCCCTGGGACAGGGGTTACAATGAGCAGTTCTTC.

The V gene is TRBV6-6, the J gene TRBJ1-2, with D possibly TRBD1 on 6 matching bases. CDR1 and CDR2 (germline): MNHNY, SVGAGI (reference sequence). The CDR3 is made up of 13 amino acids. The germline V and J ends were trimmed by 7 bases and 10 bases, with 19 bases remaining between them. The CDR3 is CASTTGQLRVYTF. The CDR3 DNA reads TGTGCCAGCACTACCGGACAGCTTAGAGTCTACACCTTC.

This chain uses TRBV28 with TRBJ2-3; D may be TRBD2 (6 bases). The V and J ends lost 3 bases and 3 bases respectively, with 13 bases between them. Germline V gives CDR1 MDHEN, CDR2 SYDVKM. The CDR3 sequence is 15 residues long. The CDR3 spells CASSFIGAGTDTQYF. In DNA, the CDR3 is TGTGCCAGCAGTTTCATAGGGGCGGGGACAGATACGCAGTATTTT.

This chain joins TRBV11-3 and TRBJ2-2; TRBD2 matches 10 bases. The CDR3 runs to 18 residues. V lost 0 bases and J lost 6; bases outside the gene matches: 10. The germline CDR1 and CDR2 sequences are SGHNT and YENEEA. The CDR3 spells CASSLDQTSGKFAGELFF. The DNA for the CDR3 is TGTGCCAGCAGCTTAGATCAAACTAGCGGGAAGTTCGCCGGGGAGCTGTTTTTT.

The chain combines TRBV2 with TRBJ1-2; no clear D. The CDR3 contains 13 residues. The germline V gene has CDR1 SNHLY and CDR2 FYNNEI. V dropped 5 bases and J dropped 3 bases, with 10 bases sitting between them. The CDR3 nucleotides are TGTGCCAGCAGTTTGGGAGAACACTATGGCTACACCTTC. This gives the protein CASSLGEHYGYTF.

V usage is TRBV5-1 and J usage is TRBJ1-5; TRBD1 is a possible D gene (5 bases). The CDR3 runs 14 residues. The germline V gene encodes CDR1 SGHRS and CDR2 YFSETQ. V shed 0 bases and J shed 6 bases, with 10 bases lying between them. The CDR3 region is CASSLGSGRQPQHF. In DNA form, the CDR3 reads TGCGCCAGCAGCTTGGGATCAGGGCGTCAGCCCCAGCATTTT.

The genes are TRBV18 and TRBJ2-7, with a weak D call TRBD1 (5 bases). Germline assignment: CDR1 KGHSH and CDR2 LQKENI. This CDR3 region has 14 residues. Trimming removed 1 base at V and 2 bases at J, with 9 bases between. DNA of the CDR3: TGTGCCAGCTCACCACAGGGGCCCCCCTACGAGCAGTACTTC. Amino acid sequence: CASSPQGPPYEQYF. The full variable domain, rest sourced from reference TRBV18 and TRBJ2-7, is NAGVMQNPRHLVRRRGQEARLRCSPMKGHSHVYWYRQLPEEGLKFMVYLQKENIIDESGMPKERFSAEFPKEGPSILRIQQVVRGDSAAYFCASSPQGPPYEQYFGPGTRLTVT.

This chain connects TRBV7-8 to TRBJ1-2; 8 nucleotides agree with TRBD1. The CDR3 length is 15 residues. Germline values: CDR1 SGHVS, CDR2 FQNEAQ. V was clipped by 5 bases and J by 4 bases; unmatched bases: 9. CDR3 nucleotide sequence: TGTGCCAGCAGCCCACAGGGGGGGACAGCCTATGGCTACACCTTC. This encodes CASSPQGGTAYGYTF.

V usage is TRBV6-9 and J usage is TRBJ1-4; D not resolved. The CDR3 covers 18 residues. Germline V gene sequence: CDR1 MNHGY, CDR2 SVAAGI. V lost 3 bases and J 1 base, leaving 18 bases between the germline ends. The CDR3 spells CASSYPEPLQRTNEKLFF. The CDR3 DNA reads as TGTGCCAGCAGTTACCCCGAACCCCTACAGAGAACTAATGAAAAACTGTTTTTT.

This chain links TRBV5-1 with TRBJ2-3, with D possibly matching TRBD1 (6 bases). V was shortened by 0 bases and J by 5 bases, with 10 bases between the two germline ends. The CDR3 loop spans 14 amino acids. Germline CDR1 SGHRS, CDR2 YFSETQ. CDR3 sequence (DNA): TGCGCCAGCAGCTTGGGGGGGCAACAAGATACGCAGTATTTT. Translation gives CASSLGGQQDTQYF.

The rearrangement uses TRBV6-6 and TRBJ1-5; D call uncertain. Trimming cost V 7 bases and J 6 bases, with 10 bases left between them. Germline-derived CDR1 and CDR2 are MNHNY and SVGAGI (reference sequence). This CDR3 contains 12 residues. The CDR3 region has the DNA TGTGCCAGCAAGGGAGAGGTTCAGCCCCAGCATTTT. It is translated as CASKGEVQPQHF.

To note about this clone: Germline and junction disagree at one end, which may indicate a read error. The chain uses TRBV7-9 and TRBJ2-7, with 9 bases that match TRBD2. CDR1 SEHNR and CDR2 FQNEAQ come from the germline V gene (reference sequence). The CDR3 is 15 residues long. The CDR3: CSSSQPLAGAYEQYF. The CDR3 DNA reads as TGTTCCAGCAGCCAACCATTAGCGGGAGCCTACGAGCAGTACTTC.

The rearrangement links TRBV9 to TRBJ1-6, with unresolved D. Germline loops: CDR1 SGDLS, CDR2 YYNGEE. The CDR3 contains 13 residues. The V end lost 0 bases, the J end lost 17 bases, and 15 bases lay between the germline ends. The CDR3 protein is CASSVEGSGVVHF. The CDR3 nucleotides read TGTGCCAGCAGCGTAGAGGGAAGCGGGGTGGTCCACTTT. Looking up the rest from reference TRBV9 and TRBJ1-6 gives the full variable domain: DSGVTQTPKHLITATGQRVTLRCSPRSGDLSVYWYQQSLDQGLQFLIQYYNGEERAKGNILERFSAQQFPDLHSELNLSSLELGDSALYFCASSVEGSGVVHFGNGTRLTVT.

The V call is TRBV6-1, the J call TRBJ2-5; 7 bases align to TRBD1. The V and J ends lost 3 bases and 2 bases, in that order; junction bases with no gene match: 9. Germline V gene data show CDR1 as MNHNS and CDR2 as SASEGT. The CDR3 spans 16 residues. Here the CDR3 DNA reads TGTGCCAGCAGTGAGTGGGACGGGACAGAACAAGAGACCCAGTACTTC. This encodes CASSEWDGTEQETQYF.

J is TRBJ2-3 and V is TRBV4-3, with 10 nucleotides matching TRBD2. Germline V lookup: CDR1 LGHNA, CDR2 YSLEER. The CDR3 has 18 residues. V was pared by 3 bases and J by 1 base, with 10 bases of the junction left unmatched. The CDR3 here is CASSHHTSGVGRTDTQYF. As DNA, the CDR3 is TGCGCCAGCAGCCATCATACTAGCGGGGTGGGCCGCACAGATACGCAGTATTTT.

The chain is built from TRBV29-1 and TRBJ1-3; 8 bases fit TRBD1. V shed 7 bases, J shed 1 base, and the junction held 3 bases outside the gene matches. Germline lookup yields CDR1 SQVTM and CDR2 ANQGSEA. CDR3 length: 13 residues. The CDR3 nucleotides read TGCAGCGCTGGACAGGGTTCTGGAAACACCATATATTTT. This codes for CSAGQGSGNTIYF.

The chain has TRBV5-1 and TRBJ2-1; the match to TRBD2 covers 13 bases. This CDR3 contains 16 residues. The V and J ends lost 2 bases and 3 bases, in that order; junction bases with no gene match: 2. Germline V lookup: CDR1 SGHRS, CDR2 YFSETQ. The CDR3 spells CASSLWTSGSYNEQFF. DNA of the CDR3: TGCGCCAGCAGCTTATGGACTAGCGGGAGCTACAATGAGCAGTTCTTC.

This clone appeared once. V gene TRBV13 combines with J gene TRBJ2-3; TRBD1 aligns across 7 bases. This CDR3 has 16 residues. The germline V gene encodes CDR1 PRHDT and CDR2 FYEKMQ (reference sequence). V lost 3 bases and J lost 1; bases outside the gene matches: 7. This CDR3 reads CASSFLGQEGTDTQYF. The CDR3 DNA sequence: TGTGCCAGCAGCTTTCTTGGACAGGAGGGCACAGATACGCAGTATTTT.

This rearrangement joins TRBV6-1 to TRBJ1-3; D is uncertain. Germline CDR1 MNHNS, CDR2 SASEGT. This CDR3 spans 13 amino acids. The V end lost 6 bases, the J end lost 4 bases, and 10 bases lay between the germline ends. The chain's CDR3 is CASSPSLGNTIYF. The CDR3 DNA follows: TGTGCCAGCAGCCCGAGCCTGGGAAACACCATATATTTT.

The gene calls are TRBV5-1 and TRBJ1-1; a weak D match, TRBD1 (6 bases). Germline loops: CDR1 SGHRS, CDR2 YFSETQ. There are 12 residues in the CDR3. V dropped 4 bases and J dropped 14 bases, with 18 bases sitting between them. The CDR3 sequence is CASSPQDRPLFF. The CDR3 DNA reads TGCGCCAGCAGCCCACAAGACAGGCCGTTATTCTTT.

CDR3 in amino acids: CASSGSFGQSEKLFF. CDR3 DNA sequence: TGTGCCAGCAGCGGGTCCTTCGGACAGAGTGAAAAGCTGTTTTTT. The chain couples TRBV9 to TRBJ2-2; a possible D gene is TRBD1 (6 bases). The V gene's germline CDR1 is SGDLS and CDR2 YYNGEE. Trimming pared 3 bases from V and 12 bases from J, leaving 21 bases between. This CDR3 contains 15 residues.

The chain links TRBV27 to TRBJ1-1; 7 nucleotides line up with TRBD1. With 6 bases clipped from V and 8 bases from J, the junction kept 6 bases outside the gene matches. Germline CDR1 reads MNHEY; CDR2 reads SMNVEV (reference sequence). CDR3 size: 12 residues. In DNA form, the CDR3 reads TGTGCCAGCAGACGACAGGGCTTAGAAGCTTTCTTT. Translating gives CASRRQGLEAFF.

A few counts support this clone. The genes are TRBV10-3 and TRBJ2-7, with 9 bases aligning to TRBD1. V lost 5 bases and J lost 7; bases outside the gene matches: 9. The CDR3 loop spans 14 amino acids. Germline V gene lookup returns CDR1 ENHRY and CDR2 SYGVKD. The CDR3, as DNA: TGTGCCATCAGTCCGGGACAGGGTTTGCGGGAGCAGTACTTC. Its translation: CAISPGQGLREQYF.

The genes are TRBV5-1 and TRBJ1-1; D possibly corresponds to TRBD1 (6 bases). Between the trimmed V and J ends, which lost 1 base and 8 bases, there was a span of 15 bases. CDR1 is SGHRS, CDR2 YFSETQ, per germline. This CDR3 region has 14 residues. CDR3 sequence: CASSLTGREEEAFF. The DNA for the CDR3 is TGCGCCAGCAGCTTGACAGGGAGGGAGGAGGAAGCTTTCTTT.

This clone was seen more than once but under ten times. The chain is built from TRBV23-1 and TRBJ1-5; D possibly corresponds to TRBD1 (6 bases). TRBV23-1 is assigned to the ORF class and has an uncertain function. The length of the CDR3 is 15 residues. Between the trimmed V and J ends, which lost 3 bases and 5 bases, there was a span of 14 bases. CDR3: CASSHSGRGYQPQHF. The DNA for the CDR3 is TGCGCCAGCAGTCATTCGGGCAGGGGATATCAGCCCCAGCATTTT.

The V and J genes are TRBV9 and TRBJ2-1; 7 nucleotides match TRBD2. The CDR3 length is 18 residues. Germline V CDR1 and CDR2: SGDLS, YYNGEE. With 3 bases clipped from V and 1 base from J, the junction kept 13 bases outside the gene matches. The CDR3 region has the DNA TGTGCCAGCAGCGCATTCATATCGGGAGGAATTTCCTACAATGAGCAGTTCTTC. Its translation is CASSAFISGGISYNEQFF. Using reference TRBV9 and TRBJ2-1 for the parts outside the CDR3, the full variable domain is DSGVTQTPKHLITATGQRVTLRCSPRSGDLSVYWYQQSLDQGLQFLIQYYNGEERAKGNILERFSAQQFPDLHSELNLSSLELGDSALYFCASSAFISGGISYNEQFFGPGTRLTVL.

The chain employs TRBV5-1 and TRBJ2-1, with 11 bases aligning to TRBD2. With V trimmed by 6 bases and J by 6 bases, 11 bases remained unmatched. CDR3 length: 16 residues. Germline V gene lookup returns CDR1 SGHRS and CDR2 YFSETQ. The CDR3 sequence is CASTLALAGAGNEQFF. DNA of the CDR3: TGCGCCAGCACCCTAGCACTAGCGGGAGCGGGCAATGAGCAGTTCTTC.

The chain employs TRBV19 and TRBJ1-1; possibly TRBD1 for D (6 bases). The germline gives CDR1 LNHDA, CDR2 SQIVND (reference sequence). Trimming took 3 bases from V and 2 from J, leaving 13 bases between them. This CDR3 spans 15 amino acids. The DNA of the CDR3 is TGTGCCAGTAGTATTCTGGGGGGGGGCAACACTGAAGCTTTCTTT. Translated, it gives CASSILGGGNTEAFF.